The source of this T cell receptor beta chain is a study of T cell responses to AZD1222 COVID-19 vaccine. Per germline, CDR1 GTSNPN and CDR2 SVGIG (reference sequence). The CDR3 runs to 13 residues. V gave up 8 bases and J gave up 6 bases, with 14 bases separating them. The method was immunoSEQ multiplex PCR; TCRdb's version includes in-frame clones alone and lacks a portion of them. This sample has around 78,000 clones, with roughly 88% found just once. Sequenced here: peripheral blood, sampled 28 days after the second AZD1222 dose. This receptor was identified in an adult who received the AZD1222 COVID-19 vaccine. This sequence joins TRBV30 and TRBJ1-6; D possibly corresponds to TRBD1 (5 bases). The chain's CDR3 is CALSGGGNSPLHF. The DNA of the CDR3 is TGTGCCCTTTCGGGCGGGGGTAATTCACCCCTCCACTTT.